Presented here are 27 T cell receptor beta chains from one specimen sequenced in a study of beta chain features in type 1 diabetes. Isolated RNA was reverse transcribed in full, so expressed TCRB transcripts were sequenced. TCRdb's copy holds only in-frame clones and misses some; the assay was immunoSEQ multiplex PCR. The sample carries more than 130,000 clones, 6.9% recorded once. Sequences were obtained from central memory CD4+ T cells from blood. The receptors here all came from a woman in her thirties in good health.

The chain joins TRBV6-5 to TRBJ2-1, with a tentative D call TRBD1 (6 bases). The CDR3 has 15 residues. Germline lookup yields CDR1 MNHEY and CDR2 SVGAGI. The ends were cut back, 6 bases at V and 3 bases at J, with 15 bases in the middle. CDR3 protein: CASRESTGNYNEQFF. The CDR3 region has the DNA TGTGCCAGCAGAGAATCGACAGGCAACTACAATGAGCAGTTCTTC.

The CDR3 reads CASSLYRYEQYF. The CDR3 nucleotides are TGTGCCAGCAGTCTGTACAGATACGAGCAGTACTTC. The genes are TRBV14 and TRBJ2-5; the D is unclear. The DNA end favors TRBJ2-7, so the J call may be wrong. CDR1 and CDR2 (germline): SGHDN, FVKESK. CDR3 size: 12 residues.

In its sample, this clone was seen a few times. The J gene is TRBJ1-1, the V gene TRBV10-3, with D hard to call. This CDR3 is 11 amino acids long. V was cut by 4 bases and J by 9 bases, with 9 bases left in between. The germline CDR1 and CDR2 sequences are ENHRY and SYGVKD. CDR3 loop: CAISGAGQAFF. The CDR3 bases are TGTGCCATCAGTGGGGCTGGTCAAGCTTTCTTT.

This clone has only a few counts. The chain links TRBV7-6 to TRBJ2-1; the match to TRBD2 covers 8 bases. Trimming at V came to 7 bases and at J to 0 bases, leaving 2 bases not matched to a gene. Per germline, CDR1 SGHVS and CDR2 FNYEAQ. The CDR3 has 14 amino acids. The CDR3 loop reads CASTRGGSYNEQFF. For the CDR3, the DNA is TGTGCCAGCACCCGGGGGGGCTCCTACAATGAGCAGTTCTTC.

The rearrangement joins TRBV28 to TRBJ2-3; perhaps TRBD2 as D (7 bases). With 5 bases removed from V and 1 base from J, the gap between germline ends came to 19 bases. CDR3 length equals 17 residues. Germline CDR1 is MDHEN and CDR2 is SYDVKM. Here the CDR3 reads CASSPNRAGRGTDTQYF. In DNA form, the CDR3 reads TGTGCCAGCAGTCCAAACAGGGCGGGGAGGGGCACAGATACGCAGTATTTT. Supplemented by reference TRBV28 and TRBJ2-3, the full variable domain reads DVKVTQSSRYLVKRTGEKVFLECVQDMDHENMFWYRQDPGLGLRLIYFSYDVKMKEKGDIPEGYSVSREKKERFSLILESASTNQTSMYLCASSPNRAGRGTDTQYFGPGTRLTVL.

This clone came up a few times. CDR3 residues: CASSPGTVTSYEQYF. CDR3 sequence (DNA): TGTGCCAGCTCCCCCGGGACAGTCACCTCCTACGAGCAGTACTTC. The J gene is TRBJ2-7, the V gene TRBV18; TRBD1 aligns across 7 bases. From germline, CDR1 is KGHSH and CDR2 LQKENI. The V and J ends lost 6 bases and 0 bases, in that order; junction bases with no gene match: 8. The CDR3 is 15 residues long.

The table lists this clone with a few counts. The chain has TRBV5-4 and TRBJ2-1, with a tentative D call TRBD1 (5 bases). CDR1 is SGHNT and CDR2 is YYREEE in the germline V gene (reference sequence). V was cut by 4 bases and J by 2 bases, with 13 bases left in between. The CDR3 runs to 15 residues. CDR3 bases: TGTGCCAGCAGCCTAGGAGAAGGGGCCTACAATGAGCAGTTCTTC. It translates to CASSLGEGAYNEQFF.

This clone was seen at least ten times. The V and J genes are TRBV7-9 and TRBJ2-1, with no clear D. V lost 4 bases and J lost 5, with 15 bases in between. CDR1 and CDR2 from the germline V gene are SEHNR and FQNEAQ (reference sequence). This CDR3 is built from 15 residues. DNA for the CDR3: TGTGCCAGCAGCTCGGGTCCTGGCGAGCACAATGAGCAGTTCTTC. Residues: CASSSGPGEHNEQFF.

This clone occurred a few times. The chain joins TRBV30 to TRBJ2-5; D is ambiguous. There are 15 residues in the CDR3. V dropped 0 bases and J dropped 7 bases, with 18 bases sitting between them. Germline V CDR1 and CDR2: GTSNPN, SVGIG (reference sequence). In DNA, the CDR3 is TGTGCCTGGAGTGTTGCACTGCGATATGGTGGGACCCAGTACTTC. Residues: CAWSVALRYGGTQYF.

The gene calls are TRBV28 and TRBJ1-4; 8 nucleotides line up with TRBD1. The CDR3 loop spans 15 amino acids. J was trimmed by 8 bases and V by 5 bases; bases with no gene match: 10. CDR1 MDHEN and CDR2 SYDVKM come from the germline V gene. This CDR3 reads CASSPSYRGEEKLFF. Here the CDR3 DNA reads TGTGCCAGCAGTCCCAGTTACAGGGGGGAAGAAAAACTGTTTTTT.

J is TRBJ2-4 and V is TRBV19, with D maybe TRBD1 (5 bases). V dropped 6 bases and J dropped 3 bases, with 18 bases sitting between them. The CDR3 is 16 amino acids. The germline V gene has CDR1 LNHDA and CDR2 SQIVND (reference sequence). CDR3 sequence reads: CASRTKGSGNKNIQYF. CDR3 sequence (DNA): TGTGCCAGTAGGACAAAGGGGTCAGGGAACAAAAACATTCAGTACTTC.

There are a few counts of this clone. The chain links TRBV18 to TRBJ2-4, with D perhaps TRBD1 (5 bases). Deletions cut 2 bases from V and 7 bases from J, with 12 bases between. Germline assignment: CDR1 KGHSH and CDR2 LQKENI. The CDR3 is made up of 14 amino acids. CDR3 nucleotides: TGTGCCAGCTCACCAAACCCTAAGGGGAACATTCAGTACTTC. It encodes CASSPNPKGNIQYF.

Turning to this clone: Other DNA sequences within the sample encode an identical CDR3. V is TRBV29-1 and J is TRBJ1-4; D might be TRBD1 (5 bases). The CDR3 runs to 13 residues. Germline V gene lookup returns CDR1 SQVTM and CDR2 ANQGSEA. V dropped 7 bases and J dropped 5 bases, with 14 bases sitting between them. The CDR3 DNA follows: TGCAGCGGGGGCCGGGGGACGAATGAAAAACTGTTTTTT. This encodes CSGGRGTNEKLFF.

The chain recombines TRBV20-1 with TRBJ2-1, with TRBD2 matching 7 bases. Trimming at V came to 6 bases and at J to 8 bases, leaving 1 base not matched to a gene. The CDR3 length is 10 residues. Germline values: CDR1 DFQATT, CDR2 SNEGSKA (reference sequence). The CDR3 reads CSAGGYEQFF. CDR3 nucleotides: TGCAGTGCCGGGGGGTATGAGCAGTTCTTC.

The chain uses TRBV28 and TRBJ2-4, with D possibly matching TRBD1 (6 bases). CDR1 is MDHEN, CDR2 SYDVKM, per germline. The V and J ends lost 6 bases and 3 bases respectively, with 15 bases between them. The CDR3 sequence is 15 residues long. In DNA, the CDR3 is TGTGCCAGCAGCTACAAGACAGGAATCAAAAACATTCAGTACTTC. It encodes CASSYKTGIKNIQYF.

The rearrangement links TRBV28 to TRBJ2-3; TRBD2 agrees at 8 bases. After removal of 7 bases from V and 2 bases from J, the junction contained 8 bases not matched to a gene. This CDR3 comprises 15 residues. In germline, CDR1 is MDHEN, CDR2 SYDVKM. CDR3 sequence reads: CASTPAGDFTDTQYF. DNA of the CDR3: TGTGCCAGCACCCCAGCGGGAGACTTCACAGATACGCAGTATTTT.

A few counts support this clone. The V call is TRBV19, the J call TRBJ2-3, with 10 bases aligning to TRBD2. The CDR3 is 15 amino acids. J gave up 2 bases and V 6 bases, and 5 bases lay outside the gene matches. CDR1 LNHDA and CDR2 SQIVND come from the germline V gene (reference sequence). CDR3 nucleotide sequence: TGTGCCAGTAGAACAGCGGGAGGGCACACAGATACGCAGTATTTT. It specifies CASRTAGGHTDTQYF.

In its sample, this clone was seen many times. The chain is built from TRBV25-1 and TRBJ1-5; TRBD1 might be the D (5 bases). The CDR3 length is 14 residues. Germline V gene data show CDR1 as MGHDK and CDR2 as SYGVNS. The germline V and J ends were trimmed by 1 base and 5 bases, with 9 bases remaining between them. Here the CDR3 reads CASSELTGDQPQHF. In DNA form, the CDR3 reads TGTGCCAGCAGTGAATTGACGGGGGATCAGCCCCAGCATTTT.

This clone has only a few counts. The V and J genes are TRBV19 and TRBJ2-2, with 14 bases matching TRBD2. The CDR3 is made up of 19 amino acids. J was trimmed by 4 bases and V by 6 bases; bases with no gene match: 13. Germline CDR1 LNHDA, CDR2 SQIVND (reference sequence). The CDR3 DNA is TGTGCCAGTAGCAGGAGGGGGACTAGCGGGAGAAAAGCCACCGGGGAGCTGTTTTTT. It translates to CASSRRGTSGRKATGELFF. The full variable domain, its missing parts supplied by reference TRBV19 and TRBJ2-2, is DGGITQSPKYLFRKEGQNVTLSCEQNLNHDAMYWYRQDPGQGLRLIYYSQIVNDFQKGDIAEGYSVSREKKESFPLTVTSAQKNPTAFYLCASSRRGTSGRKATGELFFGEGSRLTVL.

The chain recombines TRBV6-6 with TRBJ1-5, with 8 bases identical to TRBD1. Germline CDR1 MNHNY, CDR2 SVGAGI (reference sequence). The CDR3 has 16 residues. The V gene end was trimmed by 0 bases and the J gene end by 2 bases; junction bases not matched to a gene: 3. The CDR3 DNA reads TGTGCCAGCAGTTACTCCGGGGGACAGGGCAATCAGCCCCAGCATTTT. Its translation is CASSYSGGQGNQPQHF.

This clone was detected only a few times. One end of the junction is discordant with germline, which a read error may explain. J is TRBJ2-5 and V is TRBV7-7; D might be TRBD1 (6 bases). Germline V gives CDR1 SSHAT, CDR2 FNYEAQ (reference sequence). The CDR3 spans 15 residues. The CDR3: CASSLQLGGRETQYF. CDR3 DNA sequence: TGTGCTAGCAGCTTACAGCTTGGGGGCCGGGAGACCCAGTACTTC.

CDR3 sequence (DNA): TGTGCCATCAGAGGGACTAGCGGATCCTACGAGCAGTACTTC. Its translation: CAIRGTSGSYEQYF. The chain joins TRBV10-3 to TRBJ2-7; 11 bases map to TRBD2. The CDR3 covers 14 residues. V lost 6 bases and J lost 1; bases outside the gene matches: 2. In germline, CDR1 is ENHRY, CDR2 SYGVKD.

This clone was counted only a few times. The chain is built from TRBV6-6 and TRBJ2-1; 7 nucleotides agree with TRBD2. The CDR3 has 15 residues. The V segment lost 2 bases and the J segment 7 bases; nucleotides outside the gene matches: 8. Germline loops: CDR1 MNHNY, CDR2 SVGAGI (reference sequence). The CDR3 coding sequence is TGTGCCAGCAGTTACGGGCTAGCGGAGAGTAATGAGCAGTTCTTC. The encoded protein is CASSYGLAESNEQFF.

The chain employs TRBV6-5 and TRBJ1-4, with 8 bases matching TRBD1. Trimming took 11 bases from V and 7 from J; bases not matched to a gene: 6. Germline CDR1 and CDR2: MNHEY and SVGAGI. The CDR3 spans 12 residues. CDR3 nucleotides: TGTGCCGCCGGACAGGGAGGTGAAAAACTGTTTTTT. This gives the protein CAAGQGGEKLFF.

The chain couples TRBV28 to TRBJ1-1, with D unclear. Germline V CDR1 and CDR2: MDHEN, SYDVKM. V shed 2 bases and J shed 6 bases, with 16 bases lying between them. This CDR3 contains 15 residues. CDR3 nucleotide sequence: TGTGCCAGCAGTTTACCCGGGTTCCCCTCCCCTGAAGCTTTCTTT. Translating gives CASSLPGFPSPEAFF.

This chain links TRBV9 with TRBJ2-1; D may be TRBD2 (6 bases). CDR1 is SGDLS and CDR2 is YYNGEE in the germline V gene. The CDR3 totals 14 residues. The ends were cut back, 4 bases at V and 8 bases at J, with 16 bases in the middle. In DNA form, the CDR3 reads TGTGCCAGCAGCCCACCCGGGAGTCACTATGAGCAGTTCTTC. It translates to CASSPPGSHYEQFF.

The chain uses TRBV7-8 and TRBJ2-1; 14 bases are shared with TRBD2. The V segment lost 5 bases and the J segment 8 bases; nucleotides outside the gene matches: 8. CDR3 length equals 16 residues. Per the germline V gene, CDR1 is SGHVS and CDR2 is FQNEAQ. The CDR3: CASSLRLAGGGDEQFF. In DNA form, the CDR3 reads TGTGCCAGCAGCCTCCGACTAGCGGGAGGGGGCGATGAGCAGTTCTTC.